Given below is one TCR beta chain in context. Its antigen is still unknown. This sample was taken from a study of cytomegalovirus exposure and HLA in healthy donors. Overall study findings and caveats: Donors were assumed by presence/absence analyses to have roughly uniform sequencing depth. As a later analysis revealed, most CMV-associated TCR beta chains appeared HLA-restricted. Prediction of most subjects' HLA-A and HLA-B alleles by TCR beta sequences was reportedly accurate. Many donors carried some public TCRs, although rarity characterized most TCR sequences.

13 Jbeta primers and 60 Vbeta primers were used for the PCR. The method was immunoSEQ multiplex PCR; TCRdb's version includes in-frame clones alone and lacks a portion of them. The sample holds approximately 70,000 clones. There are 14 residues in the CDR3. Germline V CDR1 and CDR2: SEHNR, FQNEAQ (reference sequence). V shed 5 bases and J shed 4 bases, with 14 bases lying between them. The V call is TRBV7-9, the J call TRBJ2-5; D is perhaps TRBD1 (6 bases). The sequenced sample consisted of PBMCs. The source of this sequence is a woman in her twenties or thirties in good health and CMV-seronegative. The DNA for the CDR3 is TGTGCCAGCAGCCCCTTAAGGGGGTTAGAGACCCAGTACTTC. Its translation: CASSPLRGLETQYF.